The present TCR beta chain was sequenced within a study of human T cells and chemical hapten exposure. Findings and limits, study-wide: TCRs above 1 in 1000 frequency did not change with DPC sensitization.

Indicated time point: healthy volunteer bleed at 2 weeks. The template was total RNA from unfractionated whole blood. The V and J ends lost 3 bases and 5 bases respectively, with 13 bases between them. The CDR3 spans 14 residues. What the library attached to individual cDNA molecules were unique molecular identifiers. TCRdb used MiXCR to reprocess the RACE reads, holding one entry per CDR3 protein. The sample yields about 130,000 distinct CDR3 sequences, 9% to 10% seen once. This clonotype has a count of ten or more. The antigen is undetermined. The clonotype was recovered from a male donor in good health. Some clones in this sample may be carry-over from other donors' samples. Sequenced: whole blood. The chain has TRBV12-3 or TRBV12-4 and TRBJ1-2, with D tentatively TRBD1 (6 bases). The CDR3 DNA reads TGTGCCAGCAGTTTTCGACAGGATAGTTATGGCTACACCTTC. This gives the protein CASSFRQDSYGYTF.